Listed here are 3 T cell receptor beta chains from one sample, sequenced in a study of cytomegalovirus exposure and HLA in healthy donors. PCR employed 60 Vbeta and 13 Jbeta primers. Generated by immunoSEQ multiplex PCR, the TCRdb table keeps only in-frame clones and is missing some. This table has about 80,000 clones, approximately 62% appearing once. Sequenced input: PBMCs. These receptors all stem from a male donor in good health and CMV-seropositive.

The DNA for the CDR3 is TGCGCCAGCAGCCCCGCGGGGGCATATGAAAAACTGTTTTTT. This encodes CASSPAGAYEKLFF. This sequence joins TRBV5-1 and TRBJ1-4, with D perhaps matching TRBD1 (6 bases). Germline V lookup: CDR1 SGHRS, CDR2 YFSETQ. Trimming stripped 4 bases from V and 6 bases from J, with 13 bases between. This CDR3 comprises 14 residues.

CDR3 sequence reads: CASSVAGTSGRYEQYF. The CDR3 DNA follows: TGTGCCAGCAGCGTAGCGGGGACTAGCGGGAGGTACGAGCAGTACTTC. The rearrangement joins TRBV9 to TRBJ2-7; 15 bases are shared with TRBD2. V lost 0 bases and J lost 4; bases outside the gene matches: 2. CDR3 size: 16 residues. CDR1 SGDLS and CDR2 YYNGEE come from the germline V gene.

For the CDR3, the DNA is TGTGCCACCAGCAGAGATCGACAAGTGTTGTCACCCCTCCACTTT. Protein: CATSRDRQVLSPLHF. The chain links TRBV15 to TRBJ1-6; D is ambiguous. The CDR3 runs 15 residues. V was trimmed by 0 bases and J by 10 bases, leaving 13 bases between them. Germline-derived CDR1 and CDR2 are LNHNV and YYDKDF (reference sequence).